This T cell receptor beta chain was identified during a study of CD4 T cells in relation to SARS-CoV-2 and coronaviruses. Findings and limits, study-wide: Crossreactivity was assessed only for spike protein, not other viral proteins.

90,000 to 100,000 naive or memory CD4+ cells were cultured with CEF peptides for approximately 10 days. The germline gives CDR1 MNHEY, CDR2 SVGAGI. The CDR3 covers 15 residues. V lost 2 bases to trimming and J lost 4 bases, with 14 bases between them. In regard to this clone: Its antigen is as yet unknown.

Survey-level TCR-beta sequencing used DNA from CEF-cultured naive and memory CD4+ T cells. The table came from immunoSEQ multiplex PCR; TCRdb's copy has only in-frame clones and leaves some out. The sample lists tens of thousands of clones; approximately 84% were seen once. The sample taken for sequencing was naive CD4+ T cells from PBMCs, cultured in vitro. Described subset: naive CD4+ T cells isolated by negative enrichment. The chain links TRBV6-5 to TRBJ2-5; D is unresolved. The receptor was derived from an adult with COVID-19. The CDR3 DNA is TGTGCCAGCAGTTACACTCCTAGGGCCCGAGAGACCCAGTACTTC. Residues: CASSYTPRARETQYF.